This TCR beta chain was captured by sequencing in a study of shared clonotypes between healthy human individuals. The overall study: The study used three CD4 naive, three CD4 memory, two CD8 naive and one CD8 memory plate per donor.

Sequencing was at deep level. Here immunoSEQ multiplex PCR was the method, and the copy in TCRdb shows in-frame clones only, minus some. The profile covers some 1,400,000 clones, with around 95% appearing a single time and more than 0.9% taken by the ten largest. J gave up 7 bases and V 5 bases, and 5 bases lay outside the gene matches. The CDR3 spans 13 residues. The V gene's germline CDR1 is SGHTA and CDR2 FQGNSA. J is TRBJ1-2 and V is TRBV7-2; 9 nucleotides match TRBD1. The clonotype originates from a man aged 30 to 39 in good health. The specimen sequenced was naive CD4+ T cells sorted from blood. Subset: CD45RA+ positively selected. CDR3 DNA sequence: TGTGCCAGCAGCCCCGGGACAGGGAGTGGCTACACCTTC. Translated: CASSPGTGSGYTF.